This entry lists 25 T cell receptor beta chains sequenced from one sample in a study of T-cell reconstitution after alpha-beta-depleted transplantation in children. Unique molecular identifiers featured in how the TCRbeta library was prepared. TCRdb independently ran MiXCR on the PCR reads; one entry per CDR3 protein. The data show about 460,000 distinct CDR3 sequences, roughly 10% seen once. Sequenced here: PBMCs, sampled before TCRalphabeta/CD19-depleted stem cell transplant. All receptors derive from a child aged 2 to 10 with inherited bone marrow failure, due to receive a stem cell transplant.

At least ten counts were recorded for this clonotype. The chain joins TRBV7-9 to TRBJ2-1, with a weak D call TRBD2 (5 bases). The ends were cut back, 10 bases at V and 0 bases at J, with 10 bases in the middle. The CDR3 covers 13 residues. Germline V gene data show CDR1 as SEHNR and CDR2 as FQNEAQ (reference sequence). For the CDR3, the DNA is TGTGCCACAACTAGATTCTCCTACAATGAGCAGTTCTTC. Translation gives CATTRFSYNEQFF.

This clonotype was counted at least ten times. This chain links TRBV5-6 with TRBJ1-2; D remains ambiguous. The CDR3 totals 14 residues. Germline V gene data show CDR1 as SGHDT and CDR2 as YYEEEE. V was shortened by 4 bases and J by 2 bases, with 12 bases between the two germline ends. The CDR3 loop is CASSRRSGNYGYTF. CDR3 DNA: TGTGCCAGCAGCAGAAGGTCGGGAAACTATGGCTACACCTTC.

In this sample, this clonotype turned up many times. The chain joins TRBV12-3 or TRBV12-4 to TRBJ1-1; perhaps TRBD1 as D (5 bases). The CDR3 has 13 residues. V gave up 5 bases and J gave up 4 bases, with 11 bases separating them. The CDR3 sequence: CASSRAGLTEAFF. In DNA form, the CDR3 reads TGTGCCAGCAGTCGGGCAGGGCTCACTGAAGCTTTCTTT.

This clonotype has at least ten counts. This rearrangement joins TRBV10-3 to TRBJ2-5, with unresolved D. This CDR3 comprises 13 residues. The V gene lost 3 bases and the J gene lost 1 base, with 6 bases spanning the gap. CDR1 ENHRY and CDR2 SYGVKD come from the germline V gene. The CDR3 spells CAISDLAQETQYF. CDR3 DNA sequence: TGTGCCATCAGTGACCTGGCCCAAGAGACCCAGTACTTC.

This clonotype was picked up many times. The chain joins TRBV27 to TRBJ2-7; TRBD2 matches at 7 bases. V dropped 8 bases and J dropped 1; count of bases not matched to a gene: 11. The CDR3 totals 15 residues. Germline values: CDR1 MNHEY, CDR2 SMNVEV (reference sequence). In DNA form, the CDR3 reads TGTGCCAGCGGACTGCCTGCGGGAGATTCCTACGAGCAGTACTTC. This translates into CASGLPAGDSYEQYF.

This clonotype came up a few times. The J gene is TRBJ2-5, the V gene TRBV10-3; D perhaps matches TRBD2 (5 bases). The germline V gene has CDR1 ENHRY and CDR2 SYGVKD. There are 16 residues in the CDR3. The germline V and J ends were trimmed by 4 bases and 5 bases, with 20 bases remaining between them. The CDR3 coding sequence is TGTGCCATCAGTGTTGGAGGACTCGGATCGACGGAGACCCAGTACTTC. As protein: CAISVGGLGSTETQYF.

At least ten counts were recorded for this clonotype. The V gene is TRBV5-1, the J gene TRBJ2-7; 7 bases agree with TRBD1. The CDR3 has 14 amino acids. Germline V gene sequence: CDR1 SGHRS, CDR2 YFSETQ. J gave up 9 bases and V 0 bases, and 9 bases lay outside the gene matches. The DNA for the CDR3 is TGCGCCAGCAGCTTGGCCGGACAGGCCCTTCCGCAGTACTTC. It specifies CASSLAGQALPQYF.

This clonotype showed up just a few times. The gene calls are TRBV11-2 and TRBJ2-1; possible D gene TRBD1, 5 bases. The germline V and J ends were trimmed by 0 bases and 8 bases, with 17 bases remaining between them. The germline V gene encodes CDR1 SGHAT and CDR2 FQNNGV. CDR3 length: 16 amino acids. CDR3: CASSLDFRSRVYEQFF. CDR3 nucleotides: TGTGCCAGCAGCTTAGATTTCCGCTCCAGGGTCTATGAGCAGTTCTTC.

This clonotype showed up many times. This chain joins TRBV4-3 and TRBJ2-7, with 9 bases aligning to TRBD1. Trimming took 3 bases from V and 3 from J; bases not matched to a gene: 6. Germline V lookup: CDR1 LGHNA, CDR2 YSLEER. The CDR3 totals 15 residues. Here the CDR3 reads CASSHGDREVYEQYF. In DNA form, the CDR3 reads TGCGCCAGCAGCCATGGGGACAGGGAGGTCTACGAGCAGTACTTC.

The CDR3 protein is CSAKGLAGGPLETQYF. CDR3 nucleotide sequence: TGCAGTGCCAAGGGACTAGCGGGAGGGCCATTGGAGACCCAGTACTTC. The chain employs TRBV20-1 and TRBJ2-5; TRBD2 matches at 16 bases. V shed 6 bases and J 5 bases; nucleotides not matched to a gene: 9. Germline assignment: CDR1 DFQATT and CDR2 SNEGSKA (reference sequence). The CDR3 covers 16 residues.

This clonotype was counted many times. The J gene is TRBJ2-5, the V gene TRBV5-1; TRBD2 is a possible D gene (5 bases). Per the germline V gene, CDR1 is SGHRS and CDR2 is YFSETQ. This CDR3 has 14 residues. The V and J ends lost 0 bases and 8 bases respectively, with 14 bases between them. The CDR3 loop is CASSLGVAGVTQYF. DNA of the CDR3: TGCGCCAGCAGCTTGGGCGTCGCGGGTGTAACCCAGTACTTC.

This clonotype was seen repeatedly, ten times or more. The V and J genes are TRBV10-3 and TRBJ1-5; TRBD1 agrees at 8 bases. V dropped 0 bases and J dropped 7; count of bases not matched to a gene: 5. The CDR3 consists of 15 residues. Per the germline V gene, CDR1 is ENHRY and CDR2 is SYGVKD. The DNA of the CDR3 is TGTGCCATCAGTGAGTCTCAGGGGGCAGGACAGCCCCAGCATTTT. Protein: CAISESQGAGQPQHF.

V gene TRBV9 combines with J gene TRBJ2-5, with D unresolved. The V gene lost 2 bases and the J gene lost 1 base, with 9 bases spanning the gap. From germline, CDR1 is SGDLS and CDR2 YYNGEE. This CDR3 has 14 amino acids. CDR3 nucleotide sequence: TGTGCCAGCAGCGTTTACAGCCGCCAAGAGACCCAGTACTTC. Its protein product is CASSVYSRQETQYF.

This clonotype was picked up many times. This chain uses TRBV29-1 with TRBJ1-2; weak D call: TRBD1 (6 bases). The CDR3 is 16 residues long. CDR1 is SQVTM, CDR2 ANQGSEA, per germline. The V end lost 2 bases, the J end lost 6 bases, and 22 bases lay between the germline ends. The CDR3 DNA is TGCAGCGTTGAATTACAACCGGGCCCGAAGGGGGATGGCTACACCTTC. This gives the protein CSVELQPGPKGDGYTF.

The CDR3 sequence: CSVRGAGEQYF. The CDR3 region has the DNA TGCAGCGTTCGAGGGGCGGGGGAGCAGTACTTC. The rearrangement links TRBV29-1 to TRBJ2-7; D is perhaps TRBD2 (6 bases). Germline assignment: CDR1 SQVTM and CDR2 ANQGSEA. This CDR3 has 11 residues. V was pared by 5 bases and J by 7 bases, with 12 bases between.

The chain combines TRBV28 with TRBJ2-1, with D perhaps TRBD2 (5 bases). From germline, CDR1 is MDHEN and CDR2 SYDVKM. The CDR3 length is 14 residues. Trimming left V 7 bases short and J 5 bases short, with 15 bases between. CDR3 in DNA: TGTGCCAGCAACTTTTGGGCCGGGGACAATGAGCAGTTCTTC. Protein product: CASNFWAGDNEQFF.

This chain's CDR3 is CASSGRDTTDTQYF. DNA of the CDR3: TGTGCCAGCAGCGGTAGGGACACCACAGATACGCAGTATTTT. This chain connects TRBV5-6 to TRBJ2-3, with a tentative D call TRBD1 (6 bases). Germline CDR1 reads SGHDT; CDR2 reads YYEEEE. With 4 bases removed from V and 2 bases from J, the gap between germline ends came to 11 bases. The CDR3 has 14 amino acids.

In this sample, this clonotype turned up many times. This sequence joins TRBV4-1 and TRBJ2-1; D unclear. Per the germline V gene, CDR1 is MGHRA and CDR2 is YSYEKL. The CDR3 runs to 14 residues. V was clipped by 2 bases and J by 4 bases, with 9 bases between them. The CDR3 reads CASSQRGSYNEQFF. The DNA of the CDR3 is TGCGCCAGCAGCCAACGTGGCTCATACAATGAGCAGTTCTTC.

This clonotype was recorded at least ten times. The chain has TRBV4-3 and TRBJ2-6; D perhaps matches TRBD2 (5 bases). V was clipped by 0 bases and J by 1 base, with 19 bases between them. This CDR3 has 20 amino acids. Germline-derived CDR1 and CDR2 are LGHNA and YSLEER. The chain's CDR3 is CASSQESGEEGPSGANVLTF. The CDR3 DNA sequence: TGCGCCAGCAGCCAAGAAAGTGGGGAAGAGGGCCCATCTGGGGCCAACGTCCTGACTTTC.

This clonotype was recorded many times. V usage is TRBV28 and J usage is TRBJ2-3, with 12 nucleotides matching TRBD2. J gave up 4 bases and V 3 bases, and 14 bases lay outside the gene matches. This CDR3 contains 19 residues. Per the germline V gene, CDR1 is MDHEN and CDR2 is SYDVKM. CDR3 sequence (DNA): TGTGCCAGCAGTTTTCTAGCGGGAGGGCCCGGGTCTTGGGCAGATACGCAGTATTTT. It codes for CASSFLAGGPGSWADTQYF.

This clonotype was seen only a few times. V gene TRBV6-2 or TRBV6-3 combines with J gene TRBJ2-3; perhaps TRBD2 as D (5 bases). From germline, CDR1 is MNHEY and CDR2 SVGEGT. V lost 6 bases and J lost 5, with 27 bases in between. The CDR3 extends over 18 amino acids. CDR3 in DNA: TGTGCCAGCAGACCAACGACCCGGGTACGAAGCGGAAAAGATACGCAGTATTTT. Translating gives CASRPTTRVRSGKDTQYF.

This clonotype was counted many times. CDR3: CASSQSGQETQYF. The CDR3, as DNA: TGTGCCAGCAGTCAGTCAGGCCAAGAGACCCAGTACTTC. V is TRBV2 and J is TRBJ2-5; D is unresolved. The germline V gene has CDR1 SNHLY and CDR2 FYNNEI. The CDR3 is 13 residues long. The V end was cut by 5 bases, the J end by 1 base, with 8 bases between. Together with reference TRBV2 and TRBJ2-5, the CDR3 gives the full variable domain: EPEVTQTPSHQVTQMGQEVILRCVPISNHLYFYWYRQILGQKVEFLVSFYNNEISEKSEIFDDQFSVERPDGSNFTLKIRSTKLEDSAMYFCASSQSGQETQYFGPGTRLLVL.

The chain is built from TRBV12-3 or TRBV12-4 and TRBJ2-7, with D tentatively TRBD1 (6 bases). The ends were cut back, 9 bases at V and 3 bases at J, with 15 bases in the middle. This CDR3 spans 13 amino acids. Here the CDR3 reads CASKRDNYYEQYF. CDR3 DNA sequence: TGTGCCAGTAAGAGGGACAACTACTACGAGCAGTACTTC.

The chain uses TRBV20-1 and TRBJ2-4; 7 bases agree with TRBD2. Germline V gene sequence: CDR1 DFQATT, CDR2 SNEGSKA (reference sequence). The CDR3 runs 15 residues. V shed 3 bases and J 2 bases; nucleotides not matched to a gene: 7. The CDR3 DNA reads as TGCAGTGCTAGTGGGGGGGGGGAAACCAAAAACATTCAGTACTTC. It is translated as CSASGGGETKNIQYF.

The chain has TRBV19 and TRBJ2-7; unclear D gene. Trimming pared 6 bases from V and 0 bases from J, leaving 12 bases between. This CDR3 has 14 amino acids. Germline CDR1 is LNHDA and CDR2 is SQIVND (reference sequence). The CDR3 reads CASRMDGNSYEQYF. The CDR3 DNA is TGTGCCAGTAGGATGGATGGCAACTCCTACGAGCAGTACTTC.